These T cell receptor beta chains were read from a single sample in a study of radiotherapy plus CTLA-4 blockade in lung cancer. Assay: immunoSEQ multiplex PCR; the TCRdb copy retains only in-frame clones and omits some. This sample carries about 31,000 clones, roughly 71% of them seen once, and the ten largest clones take approximately 4.5%. Specimen: peripheral blood, collected from a patient treated with radiotherapy plus ipilimumab. The receptors stem from a human donor with non-small cell lung cancer whose response to radiotherapy plus ipilimumab could not be evaluated. Both conserved end residues are part of each CDR3.

v_call,cdr3_aa
TRBV2,CASSVQGLNTEAFF
TRBV6-5,CASISGNDYGYTF
TRBV7-3,CASSLASGKTREQYF
TRBV11-2,CASSRTESNTGELFF
TRBV6-6,CASSSGSSYNEQFF
TRBV6-6,CASRGGKAGYNEQFF
TRBV28,CASSDWGARSSYEQYF
TRBV28,CASTLAQGRFATNEKLFF
TRBV18,CASSQSQDAGARYEQYF
TRBV2,CASSLLDSPLGYTF
TRBV7-6,CASSLQGNTGELFF
TRBV6-5,CASSPGQAVSGAFF
TRBV4-3,CASSQARTSDNNEQFF
TRBV6-1,CASSASSGGWSGEQFF
TRBV19,CASSIILYSNQPQHF
TRBV6-5,CASRATTGAGTEAFF
TRBV10-3,CANHRSSGSQETQYF
TRBV30,CAWSVLGQRSNEKLFF
TRBV6-1,CASSDRGQGRVYSNQPQHF
TRBV19,CASSIGGLAGGNPSYEQYF
TRBV30,CALGLAGASGELFF
TRBV2,CASSAARTGAGTGELFF
TRBV5-5,CASSTAPSGGTYEQYF
TRBV7-9,CASSLEGRAPQYF
TRBV2,CASRQGTGMPGELFF
TRBV7-2,CASSFGRGGQPQHF
TRBV10-3,CAISPGLAGNRTDTQYF
TRBV19,CASSIDPAQPTARTEAFF
TRBV6-5,CASSYGRTGLGYTF
TRBV6-1,CASSRDRSYEQYF
TRBV5-1,CASSGRTSGRYNEQFF
TRBV7-3,CASSSTGLGDNEQFF
TRBV7-2,CASYRAGVRTDTQYF
TRBV5-4,CASSLGGLLGFNYGYTF
TRBV27,CASLATRSSYEQYF
TRBV6-5,CASSHDRGRGETQYF
TRBV29-1,CSVLGQGGYTF
TRBV27,CASSFGTIPSYEQYF
TRBV5-1,CASSFWRQGTDTQYF
TRBV4-1,CASSQIQLSMNTEAFF
TRBV9,CASSARGPGELFF